Listed below are T cell receptor beta chains from one sample, sequenced in a study of vaccination and CD4 T cells after COVID-19. No antigen has been identified for these receptors. MiXCR was run by TCRdb on the PCR reads, yielding one entry per CDR3 protein. Altogether over 8,500 distinct CDR3 sequences are present, 43% being singletons, with the ten largest covering about 20%. The sequenced sample consisted of CD4+ T cells from blood, cultured in vitro. Source of these receptors: a human donor who had recovered from COVID-19. The CDR3 runs from the conserved cysteine through the conserved F or W. A D gene is named only where the DNA matches it firmly. Size is omitted from some rows. Given values are once, few, many or a class for expanded clones.

abundance: NA
d_gene: TRBD2
v_gene: TRBV4-1
j_gene: TRBJ2-7
CDR3aa: CASSGSTSGGHDYEQYF
CDR3nt: TGCGCCAGCAGCGGCTCGACTAGCGGGGGACATGACTACGAGCAGTACTTC

abundance: NA
d_gene: NA
v_gene: TRBV29-1
j_gene: TRBJ2-2
CDR3aa: CSGGRGHTGELFF
CDR3nt: TGCAGCGGGGGGCGGGGACACACCGGGGAGCTGTTTTTT

abundance: NA
d_gene: TRBD1
v_gene: TRBV7-8
j_gene: TRBJ1-1
CDR3aa: CASSLTGGFTEAFF
CDR3nt: TGTGCCAGCAGCTTAACAGGGGGCTTCACTGAAGCTTTCTTT

abundance: NA
d_gene: NA
v_gene: TRBV18
j_gene: TRBJ1-5
CDR3aa: CASSPADVGIFGGDQPQHF
CDR3nt: TGTGCCAGCTCACCCGCGGACGTGGGAATATTTGGTGGGGATCAGCCCCAGCATTTT

abundance: NA
d_gene: NA
v_gene: TRBV4-1
j_gene: TRBJ2-1
CDR3aa: CASSQVGERSYNEQFF
CDR3nt: TGCGCCAGCAGCCAAGTGGGGGAGAGGTCCTACAATGAGCAGTTCTTC

abundance: medium-sized
d_gene: NA
v_gene: TRBV15
j_gene: TRBJ1-4
CDR3aa: CATSRDEVAKLFF
CDR3nt: TGTGCCACCAGCAGAGATGAGGTGGCGAAACTGTTTTTT

abundance: few
d_gene: TRBD1
v_gene: TRBV5-4
j_gene: TRBJ1-6
CDR3aa: CASSLRQGAGNSPLHF
CDR3nt: TGTGCCAGCAGCTTGAGACAGGGGGCAGGGAATTCACCCCTCCACTTT

abundance: NA
d_gene: NA
v_gene: TRBV25-1
j_gene: TRBJ1-1
CDR3aa: CASSVGERFTEAFF
CDR3nt: TGTGCCAGCAGTGTAGGGGAGCGGTTCACTGAAGCTTTCTTT

abundance: NA
d_gene: TRBD1
v_gene: TRBV6-1
j_gene: TRBJ1-6
CDR3aa: CASSKTGVVLILHF
CDR3nt: TGTGCCAGCAGCAAGACAGGGGTCGTTCTCATCCTCCACTTT

abundance: NA
d_gene: NA
v_gene: TRBV7-2
j_gene: TRBJ1-2
CDR3aa: CASSLEGRAGYGYTF
CDR3nt: TGTGCCAGCAGCTTAGAAGGCAGGGCGGGCTATGGCTACACCTTC

abundance: medium-sized
d_gene: NA
v_gene: TRBV7-2
j_gene: TRBJ1-5
CDR3aa: CASSLGGNSNQPQHF
CDR3nt: TGTGCCAGCAGCTTAGGGGGGAATAGCAATCAGCCCCAGCATTTT

abundance: NA
d_gene: TRBD1
v_gene: TRBV18
j_gene: TRBJ2-7
CDR3aa: CASSGRWTGPGEQYF
CDR3nt: TGTGCCAGCTCCGGCCGTTGGACAGGGCCAGGGGAGCAGTACTTC

abundance: NA
d_gene: NA
v_gene: TRBV6-2/TRBV6-3
j_gene: TRBJ1-2
CDR3aa: CASSYSLGGYTF
CDR3nt: TGTGCCAGCAGTTACTCCCTCGGGGGCTACACCTTC

abundance: NA
d_gene: TRBD1
v_gene: TRBV20-1
j_gene: TRBJ1-6
CDR3aa: CSATGQGNGNSPLHF
CDR3nt: TGCAGTGCTACGGGACAGGGGAATGGTAATTCACCCCTCCACTTT

abundance: NA
d_gene: NA
v_gene: TRBV11-3
j_gene: TRBJ2-2
CDR3aa: CASSFSNTGELFF
CDR3nt: TGTGCCAGCAGCTTTTCTAACACCGGGGAGCTGTTTTTT

abundance: few
d_gene: TRBD2
v_gene: TRBV6-2/TRBV6-3
j_gene: TRBJ2-7
CDR3aa: CASTELAGGNYEQYF
CDR3nt: TGTGCCAGCACTGAACTAGCGGGGGGGAACTACGAGCAGTACTTC

abundance: NA
d_gene: NA
v_gene: TRBV7-9
j_gene: TRBJ2-3
CDR3aa: CASSRGERGTDTQYF
CDR3nt: TGTGCCAGCAGCCGCGGGGAGAGGGGCACAGATACGCAGTATTTT

abundance: NA
d_gene: TRBD2
v_gene: TRBV20-1
j_gene: TRBJ2-7
CDR3aa: CSASLAGGLYEQYF
CDR3nt: TGCAGTGCTAGTCTAGCGGGGGGGCTGTACGAGCAGTACTTC

abundance: few
d_gene: TRBD1
v_gene: TRBV4-1
j_gene: TRBJ1-1
CDR3aa: CASSAIGQGAGEAFF
CDR3nt: TGCGCCAGCAGCGCGATTGGACAGGGGGCTGGGGAAGCTTTCTTT

abundance: NA
d_gene: TRBD2
v_gene: TRBV24-1
j_gene: TRBJ2-5
CDR3aa: CATSDLGTSGVYQETQYF
CDR3nt: TGTGCCACCAGTGATTTGGGGACTAGCGGGGTTTACCAAGAGACCCAGTACTTC

abundance: NA
d_gene: NA
v_gene: TRBV2
j_gene: TRBJ1-5
CDR3aa: CASSLAASNQPQHF
CDR3nt: TGTGCCAGCAGCCTAGCAGCGTCCAATCAGCCCCAGCATTTT

abundance: NA
d_gene: NA
v_gene: TRBV5-6
j_gene: TRBJ1-2
CDR3aa: CASSLETTYGYTF
CDR3nt: TGTGCCAGCAGCTTGGAGACCACCTATGGCTACACCTTC

abundance: NA
d_gene: NA
v_gene: TRBV9
j_gene: TRBJ2-5
CDR3aa: CASSAFPGSEETQYF
CDR3nt: TGTGCCAGCAGCGCGTTTCCCGGCTCAGAGGAGACCCAGTACTTC

abundance: medium-sized
d_gene: NA
v_gene: TRBV7-7
j_gene: TRBJ2-5
CDR3aa: CASSLGRTLRQETQYF
CDR3nt: TGTGCTAGCAGCTTAGGACGTACATTGAGACAAGAGACCCAGTACTTC

abundance: NA
d_gene: TRBD1
v_gene: TRBV20-1
j_gene: TRBJ2-2
CDR3aa: CSARVAGGFTGELFF
CDR3nt: TGCAGTGCTAGAGTCGCAGGGGGCTTCACCGGGGAGCTGTTTTTT

abundance: few
d_gene: NA
v_gene: TRBV12-3/TRBV12-4
j_gene: TRBJ1-1
CDR3aa: CASSFGGTAVNTEAFF
CDR3nt: TGTGCCAGCAGTTTCGGGGGCACAGCGGTGAACACTGAAGCTTTCTTT